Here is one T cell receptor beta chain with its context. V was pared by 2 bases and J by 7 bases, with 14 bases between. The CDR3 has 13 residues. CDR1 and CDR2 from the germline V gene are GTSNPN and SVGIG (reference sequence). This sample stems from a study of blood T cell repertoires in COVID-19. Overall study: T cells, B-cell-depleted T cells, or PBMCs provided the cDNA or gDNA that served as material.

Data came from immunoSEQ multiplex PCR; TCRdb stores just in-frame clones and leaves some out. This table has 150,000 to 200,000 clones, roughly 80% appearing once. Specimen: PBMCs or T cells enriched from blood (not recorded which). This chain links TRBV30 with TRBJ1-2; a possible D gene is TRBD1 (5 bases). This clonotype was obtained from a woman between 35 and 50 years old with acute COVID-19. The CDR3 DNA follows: TGTGCCTGGAGTAGACAGAATATGGGTGGCTACACCTTC. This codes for CAWSRQNMGGYTF.